These T cell receptor beta chains were read from a single sample in a study of blood T cell repertoires in COVID-19. Repertoires were generated with immunoSEQ multiplex PCR, while TCRdb's copy carries only in-frame clones and drops some. This table holds about 250,000 clones, around 88% found once. Sequencing was done on a sample of peripheral blood. The origin of the receptors is a woman in her 30s with COVID-19, enrolled during active disease. The CDR3 runs from the conserved cysteine through the conserved F or W. Fields, in order: D gene, J gene, clone size, V gene, CDR3 protein, CDR3 DNA. The D gene is left open where the match is weak. Some rows have no size entry. The others give once, few or many, or a class for an expanded clone.

D: TRBD1
J: TRBJ1-5
size: .
V: TRBV6-2/TRBV6-3
CDR3: CASSYLSRGQGRQPQHF
DNA: TGTGCCAGCAGTTACTTAAGTCGGGGACAGGGAAGGCAGCCCCAGCATTTT

D: TRBD1
J: TRBJ2-3
size: .
V: TRBV3-1/TRBV3-2
CDR3: CASSLTGGYGNTQYF
DNA: TGTGCCAGCAGCTTAACAGGGGGCTATGGGAATACGCAGTATTTT

D: .
J: TRBJ1-1
size: .
V: TRBV4-3
CDR3: CASSQDRGTTEAFF
DNA: TGCGCCAGCAGCCAAGATAGGGGGACAACTGAAGCTTTCTTT

D: .
J: TRBJ2-2
size: .
V: TRBV7-6
CDR3: CASSLGGRELFF
DNA: TGTGCCAGCAGCTTAGGCGGCCGGGAGCTGTTTTTT

D: TRBD1
J: TRBJ1-6
size: few
V: TRBV9
CDR3: CASSVDRDYSPLHF
DNA: TGTGCCAGCAGCGTGGACAGGGACTATTCACCCCTCCACTTT

D: .
J: TRBJ1-1
size: .
V: TRBV19
CDR3: CATRGRGFTEAFF
DNA: TGTGCCACTCGGGGCAGGGGTTTCACTGAAGCTTTCTTT

D: .
J: TRBJ2-7
size: .
V: TRBV7-8
CDR3: CASSFLMSGSSYEQYF
DNA: TGTGCCAGCAGCTTCCTCATGTCGGGGAGCTCCTACGAGCAGTACTTC

D: TRBD1
J: TRBJ1-2
size: .
V: TRBV2
CDR3: CASRGQFYGYTF
DNA: TGTGCCAGCAGGGGACAGTTCTATGGCTACACCTTC

D: TRBD1
J: TRBJ1-2
size: few
V: TRBV5-4
CDR3: CASSPDRAAGYTF
DNA: TGTGCCAGCAGCCCTGACAGGGCCGCTGGCTACACCTTC

D: .
J: TRBJ1-4
size: .
V: TRBV7-2
CDR3: CASSPTWADGEKLFF
DNA: TGTGCCAGCAGCCCCACCTGGGCTGATGGTGAAAAACTGTTTTTT

D: TRBD1
J: TRBJ1-4
size: .
V: TRBV28
CDR3: CASSSPPGQGLTNEKLFF
DNA: TGTGCCAGCAGTTCACCGCCGGGACAGGGTCTGACCAATGAAAAACTGTTTTTT

D: TRBD2
J: TRBJ2-1
size: .
V: TRBV4-1
CDR3: CASSTGLKGGYMSGRADNEQFF
DNA: TGCGCCAGCAGCACCGGACTCAAAGGGGGTTACATGAGCGGGAGGGCCGACAATGAGCAGTTCTTC

D: TRBD2
J: TRBJ2-1
size: .
V: TRBV6-5
CDR3: CASTGTSGGGEQFF
DNA: TGTGCCAGCACCGGGACTAGCGGGGGGGGAGAGCAGTTCTTC

D: .
J: TRBJ1-1
size: .
V: TRBV5-1
CDR3: CASSLAVGKNTEAFF
DNA: TGCGCCAGCAGCTTGGCGGTGGGCAAGAACACTGAAGCTTTCTTT

D: TRBD1
J: TRBJ1-2
size: .
V: TRBV24-1
CDR3: CATSDSAQGAIGLGYTF
DNA: TGTGCCACCAGTGATTCAGCACAGGGGGCGATTGGTCTTGGCTACACCTTC

D: .
J: TRBJ1-2
size: .
V: TRBV10-3
CDR3: CAISGVGQAIYGYTF
DNA: TGTGCCATCAGTGGTGTTGGGCAGGCAATATATGGCTACACCTTC

D: TRBD1
J: TRBJ2-7
size: .
V: TRBV5-4
CDR3: CASSPTGGALNYEQYF
DNA: TGTGCCAGCAGCCCCACAGGGGGCGCCTTGAACTACGAGCAGTACTTC

D: TRBD2
J: TRBJ2-2
size: .
V: TRBV28
CDR3: CASSLAPGLAEPPGELFF
DNA: TGTGCCAGCAGTTTAGCGCCGGGACTAGCGGAACCACCGGGGGAGCTGTTTTTT

D: TRBD1
J: TRBJ1-5
size: .
V: TRBV28
CDR3: CASNLRGRSNQPQHF
DNA: TGTGCCAGCAACTTAAGGGGGCGCAGCAATCAGCCCCAGCATTTT

D: .
J: TRBJ2-1
size: .
V: TRBV19
CDR3: CASSTLRTGSSYNEQFF
DNA: TGTGCCAGTAGTACCTTAAGGACCGGGAGCTCCTACAATGAGCAGTTCTTC

D: .
J: TRBJ2-3
size: .
V: TRBV27
CDR3: CASNPGTYQTSTDTQYF
DNA: TGTGCCAGCAATCCCGGGACATATCAAACTAGCACAGATACGCAGTATTTT

D: TRBD1
J: TRBJ2-7
size: .
V: TRBV4-3
CDR3: CASSQRWTGGPYEQYF
DNA: TGCGCCAGCAGCCAGAGATGGACAGGGGGCCCATACGAGCAGTACTTC

D: TRBD1
J: TRBJ2-1
size: .
V: TRBV7-6
CDR3: CASSPDRGTYNEQFF
DNA: TGTGCCAGCAGCCCGGACAGGGGCACCTACAATGAGCAGTTCTTC

D: TRBD2
J: TRBJ2-3
size: .
V: TRBV3-1/TRBV3-2
CDR3: CASSQDIPSGGWADTQYF
DNA: TGTGCCAGCAGCCAAGATATACCTAGCGGGGGGTGGGCAGATACGCAGTATTTT

D: TRBD1
J: TRBJ2-7
size: .
V: TRBV5-5
CDR3: CASSLQGAILGTYEQYF
DNA: TGTGCCAGCAGCTTGCAGGGGGCGATCCTGGGAACCTACGAGCAGTACTTC

D: TRBD1
J: TRBJ1-2
size: .
V: TRBV11-2
CDR3: CASSLADGTGGRYTF
DNA: TGTGCCAGCAGCTTAGCCGACGGGACAGGGGGGCGGTACACCTTC

D: .
J: TRBJ1-5
size: .
V: TRBV7-9
CDR3: CATDVGGNQPQHF
DNA: TGTGCCACCGATGTTGGAGGCAATCAGCCCCAGCATTTT

D: .
J: TRBJ1-6
size: .
V: TRBV30
CDR3: CAWRGLTGGNSPLHF
DNA: TGTGCCTGGAGGGGATTGACGGGGGGTAATTCACCCCTCCACTTT

D: TRBD2
J: TRBJ2-1
size: .
V: TRBV19
CDR3: CASSIQRELYNEQFF
DNA: TGTGCCAGTAGTATTCAGCGGGAGCTCTACAATGAGCAGTTCTTC

D: TRBD1
J: TRBJ1-5
size: .
V: TRBV2
CDR3: CASSEYRGPNQPQHF
DNA: TGTGCCAGCAGTGAATACAGGGGCCCAAATCAGCCCCAGCATTTT

D: TRBD1
J: TRBJ1-3
size: .
V: TRBV5-1
CDR3: CASTPGQGAPSGNTIYF
DNA: TGCGCCAGCACCCCGGGACAGGGGGCTCCCTCTGGAAACACCATATATTTT

D: .
J: TRBJ1-2
size: .
V: TRBV10-2
CDR3: CASSRRERNYGYTF
DNA: TGCGCCAGCAGTCGGAGGGAAAGAAACTATGGCTACACCTTC

D: .
J: TRBJ1-2
size: .
V: TRBV19
CDR3: CASSTPTRAFGYTF
DNA: TGTGCCAGTAGTACACCGACGCGGGCCTTCGGCTACACCTTC

D: TRBD2
J: TRBJ2-1
size: .
V: TRBV19
CDR3: CASSILAGPDNEQFF
DNA: TGTGCCAGTAGTATACTAGCGGGCCCGGACAATGAGCAGTTCTTC

D: .
J: TRBJ1-2
size: few
V: TRBV28
CDR3: CASSFRVPPPRYTF
DNA: TGTGCCAGCAGTTTCCGGGTCCCCCCCCCGCGCTACACCTTC

D: .
J: TRBJ1-2
size: .
V: TRBV7-9
CDR3: CASSLAGPGGGYTF
DNA: TGTGCCAGCAGCTTAGCGGGCCCCGGGGGGGGCTACACCTTC

D: .
J: TRBJ2-1
size: .
V: TRBV30
CDR3: CAWSLERLNEQFF
DNA: TGTGCCTGGAGTTTAGAGCGGTTGAATGAGCAGTTCTTC

D: TRBD2
J: TRBJ2-3
size: .
V: TRBV7-2
CDR3: CASSLNNRLAGDTQYF
DNA: TGTGCCAGCAGCCTAAACAACCGACTAGCGGGGGATACGCAGTATTTT

D: .
J: TRBJ2-7
size: .
V: TRBV6-6
CDR3: CASSNYEQYF
DNA: TGTGCCAGCAGCAACTACGAGCAGTACTTC

D: .
J: TRBJ1-2
size: .
V: TRBV27
CDR3: CASGGGRGEYGYTF
DNA: TGTGCCAGCGGGGGGGGGAGAGGTGAATATGGCTACACCTTC

D: TRBD1
J: TRBJ1-6
size: .
V: TRBV2
CDR3: CASGPPGGQGRSPLHF
DNA: TGTGCCAGCGGACCCCCCGGAGGACAGGGGAGGTCACCCCTCCACTTT

D: TRBD2
J: TRBJ2-3
size: .
V: TRBV5-5
CDR3: CASSLTLLAGTDTQYF
DNA: TGTGCCAGCAGCTTGACGCTACTAGCGGGCACAGATACGCAGTATTTT

D: .
J: TRBJ1-1
size: few
V: TRBV29-1
CDR3: CSVLVQGLGTEAFF
DNA: TGCAGCGTTCTGGTGCAGGGGCTGGGGACTGAAGCTTTCTTT

D: TRBD1
J: TRBJ1-1
size: .
V: TRBV28
CDR3: CASSWDRDTEAFF
DNA: TGTGCCAGCAGTTGGGACAGGGACACTGAAGCTTTCTTT

D: TRBD2
J: TRBJ2-1
size: .
V: TRBV4-1
CDR3: CASSPSFTSGIYNEQFF
DNA: TGCGCCAGCAGCCCCAGCTTCACTAGCGGGATCTACAATGAGCAGTTCTTC

D: .
J: TRBJ1-5
size: once
V: TRBV19
CDR3: CASSIRRELSNQPQHF
DNA: TGTGCCAGTAGTATCCGCCGGGAATTAAGCAATCAGCCCCAGCATTTT

D: TRBD2
J: TRBJ2-6
size: .
V: TRBV28
CDR3: CATLRGGNSGANVLTF
DNA: TGTGCCACCCTCCGGGGGGGGAACTCTGGGGCCAACGTCCTGACTTTC

D: .
J: TRBJ2-7
size: .
V: TRBV15
CDR3: CATSRDSLGPAYEQYF
DNA: TGTGCCACCAGCAGGGACTCCTTAGGCCCGGCTTACGAGCAGTACTTC

D: .
J: TRBJ2-5
size: .
V: TRBV6-5
CDR3: CASSGMEETQYF
DNA: TGTGCCAGCTCGGGGATGGAAGAGACCCAGTACTTC

D: .
J: TRBJ2-1
size: .
V: TRBV15
CDR3: CATSTGLPLNEQFF
DNA: TGTGCCACCAGCACAGGGCTACCCCTAAATGAGCAGTTCTTC

D: TRBD1
J: TRBJ2-5
size: .
V: TRBV13
CDR3: CASSLWTGTAGKKTQYF
DNA: TGTGCCAGCAGCCTTTGGACAGGGACGGCGGGGAAAAAGACCCAGTACTTC

D: TRBD1
J: TRBJ2-3
size: .
V: TRBV28
CDR3: CASRSDRENTDTQYF
DNA: TGTGCCAGCAGGTCGGACAGGGAGAACACAGATACGCAGTATTTT

D: TRBD1
J: TRBJ1-2
size: .
V: TRBV6-1
CDR3: CASSEQGQTNKNYGYTF
DNA: TGTGCCAGCAGTGAACAGGGACAGACAAACAAAAACTATGGCTACACCTTC

D: .
J: TRBJ2-2
size: few
V: TRBV27
CDR3: CASSFGRAGELFF
DNA: TGTGCCAGCAGTTTCGGGAGAGCCGGGGAGCTGTTTTTT